This entry features one T cell receptor beta chain sequence. In the source study's methods: The assay estimated nucleated cells by amplifying reference gene primers. The method was immunoSEQ multiplex PCR; TCRdb's version includes in-frame clones alone and lacks a portion of them. The D gene and trimming were derived from the DNA, and the V and J assignments and clone size from that table. The sample has 200,000 to 250,000 clones, roughly 82% seen once. From germline, CDR1 is KGHDR and CDR2 SFDVKD. Trimming removed 12 bases from V and 2 bases from J; junction bases left unmatched: 8. The CDR3 consists of 14 residues. This sample is drawn from a study of blood T cell repertoires in COVID-19. Study information: Material from acute and convalescent COVID-19 was sourced from the United States, Italy and Spain. The cDNA or gDNA used as material had been derived from T cells, B-cell-depleted T cells, or PBMCs.

Material for sequencing was peripheral blood. The chain is built from TRBV24-1 and TRBJ2-4, with TRBD1 matching 8 bases. The origin of this receptor is a woman between 65 and 79 years old with acute or convalescent COVID-19. CDR3 in amino acids: CAPPDRESKNIQYF. CDR3 nucleotides: TGTGCCCCACCGGACAGGGAATCCAAAAACATTCAGTACTTC.